A single sample gave rise to the 25 T cell receptor beta chains below, sequenced in a study of OX40 agonist ivuxolimab in advanced cancers. Method: immunoSEQ multiplex PCR; TCRdb's copy keeps in-frame clones and lacks some. This sample carries 65,000 to 100,000 clones, about nine tenths of them seen once, and the ten largest clones take approximately 0.3%. This material consisted of CD4+ or CD8+ T cells sorted from blood, taken in a trial of the OX40 agonist ivuxolimab. All receptors derive from an adult with an advanced solid tumor such as melanoma, head and neck, liver or kidney cancer.

About this clone itself: Distinct nucleotide sequences in the sample also encode this CDR3. The chain has TRBV5-1 and TRBJ2-5; tentative D call: TRBD2 (6 bases). The V gene's germline CDR1 is SGHRS and CDR2 YFSETQ. The CDR3 loop spans 13 amino acids. Trimming took off 0 bases at V and 4 bases at J, with 7 bases between the two ends. The CDR3 DNA sequence: TGCGCCAGCAGCTTGGGGGGAGGAGAGACCCAGTACTTC. This codes for CASSLGGGETQYF.

The gene calls are TRBV5-6 and TRBJ1-6; 7 nucleotides line up with TRBD1. Per germline, CDR1 SGHDT and CDR2 YYEEEE. V shed 3 bases, J shed 10 bases, and the junction held 4 bases outside the gene matches. The CDR3 is 13 amino acids. The CDR3 DNA reads as TGTGCCAGCAGCTCGACAGGGATCTCACCCCTCCACTTT. The encoded protein is CASSSTGISPLHF.

This chain connects TRBV6-1 to TRBJ2-5; 10 bases match TRBD2. The CDR3 runs to 15 residues. Per germline, CDR1 MNHNS and CDR2 SASEGT. The ends lost 3 bases at V and 4 bases at J; junction bases unmatched: 5. CDR3 sequence (DNA): TGTGCCAGCAGTGACCGACTAGCGGGTGGAGAGACCCAGTACTTC. Translating it yields CASSDRLAGGETQYF.

The chain combines TRBV5-5 with TRBJ1-5; no firm D call. V was shortened by 2 bases and J by 9 bases, with 12 bases between the two germline ends. The CDR3 length is 13 residues. Germline V gives CDR1 SGHKS, CDR2 YYEKEE (reference sequence). The CDR3: CASSFSERLPQHF. The CDR3, as DNA: TGTGCCAGCAGCTTTTCCGAAAGGTTGCCCCAGCATTTT.

This clone was counted a few times. V gene TRBV11-3 combines with J gene TRBJ1-1; D gene unclear. Germline V gene data show CDR1 as SGHNT and CDR2 as YENEEA. The CDR3 is made up of 13 amino acids. Trimming removed 6 bases from V and 2 bases from J, with 10 bases in between. CDR3 in amino acids: CASSIRRNTEAFF. For the CDR3, the DNA is TGTGCCAGCAGTATCCGACGTAACACTGAAGCTTTCTTT.

This chain joins TRBV5-1 and TRBJ1-1; D perhaps matches TRBD1 (6 bases). The CDR3 totals 14 residues. The germline V gene encodes CDR1 SGHRS and CDR2 YFSETQ. The V end lost 4 bases, the J end lost 5 bases, and 15 bases lay between the germline ends. CDR3 in DNA: TGCGCCAGCAGCCGGGACAATATGAGGACTGAAGCTTTCTTT. Protein: CASSRDNMRTEAFF.

This clone has only a few counts. This sequence joins TRBV10-3 and TRBJ1-2; D remains unclear. V lost 3 bases and J 8 bases, leaving 10 bases between the germline ends. The CDR3 totals 12 residues. CDR1 is ENHRY, CDR2 SYGVKD, per germline. The CDR3 nucleotides read TGTGCCATCAGTGAATCGCGGAGGGGCTACACCTTC. This translates into CAISESRRGYTF.

V is TRBV28 and J is TRBJ1-2; the D gene is possibly TRBD1 (5 bases). Trimming shortened V by 7 bases and J by 2 bases, and 20 bases separated the two germline ends. Germline V gives CDR1 MDHEN, CDR2 SYDVKM. The CDR3 totals 16 residues. The CDR3 is CASTTAGRQANYGYTF. The CDR3 nucleotides read TGTGCCAGCACGACGGCGGGGCGACAAGCGAACTATGGCTACACCTTC.

The rearrangement joins TRBV30 to TRBJ1-6; D is uncertain. The CDR3 covers 12 residues. Germline assignment: CDR1 GTSNPN and CDR2 SVGIG (reference sequence). The germline V and J ends were trimmed by 4 bases and 3 bases, with 4 bases remaining between them. The CDR3 is CAWNIYNSPLHF. The CDR3 DNA is TGTGCCTGGAACATCTATAATTCACCCCTCCACTTT.

The chain is built from TRBV6-5 and TRBJ1-1, with a possible D match to TRBD1 (5 bases). This CDR3 spans 14 amino acids. Germline assignment: CDR1 MNHEY and CDR2 SVGAGI. The V end was cut by 5 bases, the J end by 4 bases, with 14 bases between. CDR3 sequence (DNA): TGTGCCAGCAGTGACGGGGGGAAGGGCACTGAAGCTTTCTTT. Residues: CASSDGGKGTEAFF.

The chain employs TRBV18 and TRBJ2-5; unclear D gene. This CDR3 has 13 residues. Trimming left V 2 bases short and J 5 bases short, with 9 bases between. Germline V lookup: CDR1 KGHSH, CDR2 LQKENI. As DNA, the CDR3 is TGTGCCAGCTCACCAGCGATCGATGAGACCCAGTACTTC. It yields the protein CASSPAIDETQYF.

This clone was counted only a few times. V gene TRBV7-9 combines with J gene TRBJ1-4, with TRBD1 matching over 7 bases. Trimming took 5 bases from V and 7 from J; bases not matched to a gene: 10. This CDR3 has 15 amino acids. Per germline, CDR1 SEHNR and CDR2 FQNEAQ (reference sequence). The CDR3 sequence: CASSPDRARGEKLFF. The DNA of the CDR3 is TGTGCCAGCAGCCCCGACAGGGCCAGGGGTGAAAAACTGTTTTTT.

This clone was seen only once. The chain is built from TRBV4-1 and TRBJ2-3, with 7 bases that match TRBD1. V shed 4 bases and J 3 bases; nucleotides not matched to a gene: 10. CDR1 and CDR2 from the germline V gene are MGHRA and YSYEKL. This CDR3 comprises 16 residues. CDR3 DNA sequence: TGCGCCAGCAGCCCAGTAGACAGGGTCAGTACAGATACGCAGTATTTT. This translates into CASSPVDRVSTDTQYF.

This clone was observed a handful of times. The chain is built from TRBV2 and TRBJ1-5; D is perhaps TRBD1 (5 bases). Trimming stripped 7 bases from V and 1 base from J, with 11 bases between. The CDR3 runs 14 residues. Germline V gene data show CDR1 as SNHLY and CDR2 as FYNNEI. CDR3 nucleotide sequence: TGTGCCAGCACCAGGGACGGGAGCAATCAGCCCCAGCATTTT. Protein product: CASTRDGSNQPQHF.

The rearrangement joins TRBV29-1 to TRBJ2-4, with D unresolved. The CDR3 consists of 11 residues. CDR1 is SQVTM and CDR2 is ANQGSEA in the germline V gene. The V and J ends lost 4 bases and 8 bases respectively, with 9 bases between them. In DNA form, the CDR3 reads TGCAGCGTTGGGTCACGGGACATTCAGTACTTC. Translated: CSVGSRDIQYF. Combining the CDR3 with reference TRBV29-1 and TRBJ2-4 gives the whole variable domain SAVISQKPSRDICQRGTSLTIQCQVDSQVTMMFWYRQQPGQSLTLIATANQGSEATYESGFVIDKFPISRPNLTFSTLTVSNMSPEDSSIYLCSVGSRDIQYFGAGTRLSVL.

The chain is built from TRBV5-5 and TRBJ1-1; 7 positions agree with TRBD1. Germline assignment: CDR1 SGHKS and CDR2 YYEKEE (reference sequence). V lost 4 bases, J lost 1 base, and 4 bases stayed unmatched. There are 14 residues in the CDR3. This CDR3 is CASSPGTENTEAFF. CDR3 DNA sequence: TGTGCCAGCAGCCCAGGGACAGAGAACACTGAAGCTTTCTTT.

The V call is TRBV11-1, the J call TRBJ1-1; tentative D call: TRBD1 (5 bases). Germline CDR1 is SGHAT and CDR2 is FQDESV (reference sequence). Trimming cost V 1 base and J 4 bases, with 10 bases left between them. CDR3 length: 14 residues. The CDR3 sequence: CASSLGGGVTEAFF. The DNA of the CDR3 is TGTGCCAGCAGCTTAGGGGGAGGGGTCACTGAAGCTTTCTTT.

CDR3 sequence reads: CATKGGPSTDTQYF. As DNA, the CDR3 is TGTGCCACCAAGGGGGGGCCAAGCACAGATACGCAGTATTTT. The rearrangement joins TRBV19 to TRBJ2-3, with D possibly being TRBD2 (7 bases). Germline V CDR1 and CDR2: LNHDA, SQIVND (reference sequence). Deletions cut 10 bases from V and 0 bases from J, with 14 bases between. The CDR3 runs to 14 residues.

CDR3 amino acids: CSARGQGAPTF. DNA for the CDR3: TGCAGTGCTAGAGGACAGGGGGCGCCTACCTTC. The chain links TRBV20-1 to TRBJ1-2, with 10 bases aligning to TRBD1. The CDR3 covers 11 residues. Germline CDR1 reads DFQATT; CDR2 reads SNEGSKA (reference sequence). V shed 1 base, J shed 14 bases, and the junction held 4 bases outside the gene matches.

V usage is TRBV6-6 and J usage is TRBJ1-2, with D unclear. The V gene lost 2 bases and the J gene lost 4 bases, with 8 bases spanning the gap. Germline V CDR1 and CDR2: MNHNY, SVGAGI (reference sequence). The CDR3 consists of 13 residues. CDR3 in amino acids: CASSYPPSYGYTF. CDR3 bases: TGTGCCAGCAGTTACCCCCCCAGCTATGGCTACACCTTC.

The chain links TRBV7-2 to TRBJ2-3; 9 nucleotides align to TRBD1. The CDR3 has 15 residues. V shed 1 base and J 4 bases; nucleotides not matched to a gene: 3. Germline V CDR1 and CDR2: SGHTA, FQGNSA. The CDR3 spells CASSLEGQGPDTQYF. The DNA of the CDR3 is TGTGCCAGCAGCTTAGAAGGACAGGGGCCAGATACGCAGTATTTT. Variable domain in full (rest from reference TRBV7-2 and TRBJ2-3): GAGVSQSPSNKVTEKGKDVELRCDPISGHTALYWYRQSLGQGLEFLIYFQGNSAPDKSGLPSDRFSAERTGGSVSTLTIQRTQQEDSAVYLCASSLEGQGPDTQYFGPGTRLTVL.

V is TRBV6-6 and J is TRBJ2-5, with 10 bases lining up with TRBD2. CDR3 length: 15 residues. Germline CDR1 reads MNHNY; CDR2 reads SVGAGI (reference sequence). Losses at the gene ends were 2 bases for V and 3 bases for J; bases not matched to a gene: 3. The CDR3 bases are TGTGCCAGCAGTTACCCCGGGACTAGCGAAGAGACCCAGTACTTC. Protein: CASSYPGTSEETQYF.

The genes are TRBV6-5 and TRBJ1-2, with TRBD1 as a possible D gene (5 bases). CDR3 length equals 11 residues. CDR1 and CDR2 (germline): MNHEY, SVGAGI. V gave up 8 bases and J gave up 10 bases, with 14 bases separating them. This CDR3 is CASSQSQVYTF. The DNA for the CDR3 is TGTGCCAGCTCGCAGTCACAGGTCTACACCTTC.

The V and J genes are TRBV4-1 and TRBJ1-5; 8 bases are a match to TRBD1. Germline values: CDR1 MGHRA, CDR2 YSYEKL. Unmatched junction bases numbered 6, after V lost 3 bases and J lost 2 bases. CDR3 length: 16 residues. Here the CDR3 DNA reads TGCGCCAGCAGCCACGATACAGGGGGAGGCAATCAGCCCCAGCATTTT. Its translation: CASSHDTGGGNQPQHF.

The chain recombines TRBV10-1 with TRBJ2-3; D is perhaps TRBD2 (6 bases). Germline loops: CDR1 WNHNN, CDR2 SYGVQD (reference sequence). There are 16 residues in the CDR3. The V gene lost 0 bases and the J gene lost 0 bases, with 10 bases spanning the gap. This CDR3 reads CASSESMGGSTDTQYF. The CDR3 DNA reads as TGCGCCAGCAGTGAGTCGATGGGGGGAAGCACAGATACGCAGTATTTT.